One sample yielded the 12 T cell receptor beta chains listed below, sequenced in a study of metastatic and nonmetastatic thyroid tumors. Until they underwent thyroid surgery, no patient had received any treatment. TCRdb used MiXCR to call clones anew from the PCR reads. The sample has some 4,000 clones, approximately 31% seen once. The sample taken for sequencing was adjacent normal tissue. These receptors were taken from a male donor with papillary thyroid cancer or a benign thyroid nodule (not recorded which). Some clones in this sample may be carry-over from other donors' samples.

V is TRBV12-3 or TRBV12-4 and J is TRBJ1-2, with D tentatively TRBD1 (6 bases). The CDR3 spans 13 residues. V lost 3 bases to trimming and J lost 3 bases, with 8 bases between them. The CDR3 spells CASSLTGDYGYTF. DNA of the CDR3: TGTGCCAGCAGTTTGACAGGCGACTATGGCTACACCTTC.

This clone has more than one count but fewer than ten. The chain links TRBV12-3 or TRBV12-4 to TRBJ2-2; D possibly corresponds to TRBD1 (5 bases). The CDR3 has 14 amino acids. V was shortened by 2 bases and J by 1 base, with 5 bases between the two germline ends. In DNA form, the CDR3 reads TGTGCCAGCAGTTTACAGGGGAACACCGGGGAGCTGTTTTTT. Its translation: CASSLQGNTGELFF.

The chain is built from TRBV7-8 and TRBJ2-7, with a possible D match to TRBD2 (6 bases). The germline V gene encodes CDR1 SGHVS and CDR2 FQNEAQ. CDR3 length equals 14 residues. The V and J ends lost 4 bases and 0 bases respectively, with 10 bases between them. The CDR3 reads CASSSRDPSYEQYF. CDR3 nucleotides: TGTGCCAGCAGCTCGCGGGACCCCTCCTACGAGCAGTACTTC.

This clone was seen repeatedly, ten times or more. A junction end diverges from the germline sequence, so it may reflect a read error. The sample contains more than one DNA sequence encoding this CDR3. J is TRBJ1-6 and V is TRBV3-1, with a tentative D call TRBD1 (6 bases). The germline CDR1 and CDR2 sequences are LGHDT and YNNKEL (reference sequence). The CDR3 is 14 residues long. DNA of the CDR3: TGTGCCAGCAGCCGGGACACTTATAATTCACCTCTCCACTTT. The encoded protein is CASSRDTYNSPLHF.

The chain links TRBV6-5 to TRBJ2-7; D may be TRBD1 (5 bases). Trimming stripped 2 bases from V and 3 bases from J, with 14 bases between. CDR3 length equals 15 residues. Germline values: CDR1 MNHEY, CDR2 SVGAGI. The CDR3 here is CASSYAVTGIYEQYF. DNA of the CDR3: TGTGCCAGCAGTTACGCTGTTACAGGAATCTACGAGCAGTACTTC.

This clone is deemed medium-sized. The chain couples TRBV7-3 to TRBJ2-2; D is unclear. The CDR3 is 16 residues long. Trimming shortened V by 3 bases and J by 0 bases, and 11 bases separated the two germline ends. Germline V CDR1 and CDR2: SGHTA, FQGTGA. The CDR3 reads CASSFGGHANTGELFF. The CDR3 bases are TGTGCCAGCAGCTTCGGCGGTCACGCGAACACCGGGGAGCTGTTTTTT.

There are a few counts of this clone. V gene TRBV6-2 or TRBV6-3 combines with J gene TRBJ2-7; either TRBD1 or TRBD2 may fit D (6 bases each). In germline, CDR1 is MNHEY, CDR2 SVGEGT. The CDR3 is 13 amino acids. The CDR3 DNA reads as TGTGCTGCGGAGGGGGACCACTCCTACGAGCAGTACTTC. Translated, it gives CAAEGDHSYEQYF.

This clone is termed medium-sized. The chain recombines TRBV5-4 with TRBJ2-7, with D maybe TRBD1 (6 bases). The V and J ends lost 5 bases and 3 bases respectively, with 9 bases between them. The CDR3 is 12 amino acids. The V gene's germline CDR1 is SGHNT and CDR2 YYREEE (reference sequence). This chain's CDR3 is CASSQTGYEQYF. CDR3 DNA sequence: TGTGCCAGCAGTCAGACAGGCTACGAGCAGTACTTC.

This clone was found a few times. The chain has TRBV27 and TRBJ2-1; tentative D call: TRBD2 (6 bases). CDR3 length equals 13 residues. The V and J ends lost 5 bases and 4 bases respectively, with 9 bases between them. Germline CDR1 reads MNHEY; CDR2 reads SMNVEV (reference sequence). CDR3 amino acids: CASSIGTYNEQFF. In nucleotides, the CDR3 is TGTGCCAGCAGTATAGGGACTTACAATGAGCAGTTCTTC.

CDR3 bases: TGCGCCAGCAGCTTGGGGACAGTAACCTCTGGGGCCAACGTCCTGACTTTC. Protein: CASSLGTVTSGANVLTF. The chain uses TRBV5-1 and TRBJ2-6; tentatively, D is TRBD1 (6 bases). Trimming removed 0 bases from V and 0 bases from J, with 10 bases in between. Germline-derived CDR1 and CDR2 are SGHRS and YFSETQ. The CDR3 totals 17 residues.

The chain recombines TRBV20-1 with TRBJ1-5; D not resolved. The CDR3 extends over 13 amino acids. Germline V CDR1 and CDR2: DFQATT, SNEGSKA (reference sequence). The CDR3 reads CSVIPGGNQPQHF. In nucleotides, the CDR3 is TGCAGCGTAATTCCTGGGGGCAATCAGCCCCAGCATTTT.

This clone qualifies as large (0.1 to 1%). The chain couples TRBV27 to TRBJ2-3; 12 nucleotides align to TRBD2. CDR3 length equals 16 residues. Germline-derived CDR1 and CDR2 are MNHEY and SMNVEV (reference sequence). Losses at the gene ends were 10 bases for V and 2 bases for J; bases not matched to a gene: 10. The CDR3 loop is CATGLAGPYTTDTQYF. The CDR3 region has the DNA TGTGCCACAGGACTAGCGGGACCATACACCACAGATACGCAGTATTTT.